Each of the 30 T cell receptor beta chains below was sequenced from the same sample in a study of breast tumors, draining lymph nodes, adjacent tissues. TCRdb itself ran the multiplex PCR reads through MiXCR, one entry per CDR3 protein. The sample holds about 63,000 distinct CDR3 sequences, approximately 57% seen once. The sample taken for sequencing was breast tumor tissue. Receptor source: a female donor with breast cancer. Some clones in this sample may be carry-over from other donors' samples.

This sequence joins TRBV12-3 or TRBV12-4 and TRBJ2-6; perhaps TRBD1 as D (6 bases). V lost 3 bases and J 0 bases, leaving 27 bases between the germline ends. This CDR3 is 22 amino acids long. The DNA of the CDR3 is TGTGCCAGCAGTTTCTCGGTCGGAGGTAGGACAGAAGGATGCTCTGGGGCCAACGTCCTGACTTTC. Translation gives CASSFSVGGRTEGCSGANVLTF.

This clonotype was seen many times. The chain combines TRBV7-9 with TRBJ2-7; 7 positions agree with TRBD1. The CDR3 is 14 residues long. The V gene end was trimmed by 5 bases and the J gene end by 0 bases; junction bases not matched to a gene: 4. Germline V gene data show CDR1 as SEHNR and CDR2 as FQNEAQ (reference sequence). CDR3 sequence: CASSNRDSSYEQYF. The DNA of the CDR3 is TGTGCCAGCAGCAACCGGGACAGCTCCTACGAGCAGTACTTC.

V usage is TRBV2 and J usage is TRBJ1-2; D perhaps matches TRBD1 (5 bases). The CDR3 contains 15 residues. V was trimmed by 2 bases and J by 4 bases, leaving 14 bases between them. Germline V lookup: CDR1 SNHLY, CDR2 FYNNEI. The CDR3 nucleotides are TGTGCCAGCAGTGAAAACGGGGCAGGGAGCTATGGCTACACCTTC. Translated: CASSENGAGSYGYTF. The full variable domain, with the rest looked up from reference TRBV2 and TRBJ1-2, is EPEVTQTPSHQVTQMGQEVILRCVPISNHLYFYWYRQILGQKVEFLVSFYNNEISEKSEIFDDQFSVERPDGSNFTLKIRSTKLEDSAMYFCASSENGAGSYGYTFGSGTRLTVV.

Many counts were recorded for this clonotype. This chain joins TRBV20-1 and TRBJ1-6; a weak D match, TRBD1 (6 bases). CDR3 length equals 15 residues. V dropped 3 bases and J dropped 9 bases, with 18 bases sitting between them. Germline-derived CDR1 and CDR2 are DFQATT and SNEGSKA (reference sequence). The CDR3 DNA sequence: TGCAGTGCTAGCAAGGGGGTTGAGGTTAGTTCACCCCTCCACTTT. This gives the protein CSASKGVEVSSPLHF.

This clonotype was observed a handful of times. The junction does not match germline at one end; this may be a read error. J is TRBJ2-5 and V is TRBV7-9, with D uncertain. Germline CDR1 is SEHNR and CDR2 is FQNEAQ (reference sequence). This CDR3 has 15 residues. The CDR3 bases are TGTACCAGCAACTTAAAGGTCCGGAAAAAAGAGACCCAGTACTTC. Translating gives CTSNLKVRKKETQYF.

Concerning this clonotype itself: At one end the junction does not follow the germline gene, possibly because of a read error. This chain connects TRBV12-3 or TRBV12-4 to TRBJ1-4, with D perhaps matching TRBD1 (6 bases). The CDR3 length is 18 residues. CDR3 coding DNA: TGTGCCAGCAGTTTTATTCACGGGGCGGGACGGGGGCATGAAAAACCGTTTTTT. It is translated as CASSFIHGAGRGHEKPFF.

The rearrangement joins TRBV5-4 to TRBJ1-2; D is possibly TRBD1 (5 bases). V was trimmed by 0 bases and J by 4 bases, leaving 10 bases between them. Germline-derived CDR1 and CDR2 are SGHNT and YYREEE (reference sequence). The CDR3 contains 14 residues. The CDR3 region is CASSLAEGIYGYTF. CDR3 in DNA: TGTGCCAGCAGCTTGGCCGAGGGGATCTATGGCTACACCTTC.

At least ten counts were recorded for this clonotype. The rearrangement links TRBV6-5 to TRBJ1-5; 11 nucleotides line up with TRBD1. The CDR3 covers 16 residues. The germline CDR1 and CDR2 sequences are MNHEY and SVGAGI. V dropped 6 bases and J dropped 7; count of bases not matched to a gene: 11. The CDR3 reads CASRKGTGGHNQPQHF. The CDR3 nucleotides read TGTGCCAGCAGAAAAGGGACAGGGGGTCACAACCAGCCCCAGCATTTT.

This clonotype was recorded a few times. The CDR3 nucleotides are TGTGCCAGCAGCTTAGACGGGAGGATCCCTGGAAACACCTTC. Amino acids: CASSLDGRIPGNTF. J is TRBJ1-2 and V is TRBV7-6; D gene ambiguous. The CDR3 loop spans 14 amino acids. CDR1 SGHVS and CDR2 FNYEAQ come from the germline V gene. The germline V and J ends were trimmed by 1 base and 12 bases, with 18 bases remaining between them.

Written as DNA, the CDR3 is TGTGCCAGTAGTACCGGGACAGGGTATTCACCCCTCCACTTT. This encodes CASSTGTGYSPLHF. The chain couples TRBV19 to TRBJ1-6; 9 bases are shared with TRBD1. CDR1 is LNHDA and CDR2 is SQIVND in the germline V gene (reference sequence). The CDR3 consists of 14 residues. J gave up 8 bases and V 4 bases, and 3 bases lay outside the gene matches.

This clonotype was found many times. The rearrangement joins TRBV7-9 to TRBJ2-5; 8 bases match TRBD2. Germline loops: CDR1 SEHNR, CDR2 FQNEAQ (reference sequence). The V gene end was trimmed by 1 base and the J gene end by 4 bases; junction bases not matched to a gene: 8. The CDR3 loop spans 16 amino acids. The DNA for the CDR3 is TGTGCCAGCAGCTTAGGGCTAGCGGGCCCCGTAGAGACCCAGTACTTC. This translates into CASSLGLAGPVETQYF.

This clonotype was seen repeatedly, ten times or more. The chain employs TRBV20-1 and TRBJ2-5; 9 nucleotides match TRBD2. Germline V gene data show CDR1 as DFQATT and CDR2 as SNEGSKA (reference sequence). V dropped 3 bases and J dropped 0; count of bases not matched to a gene: 2. The CDR3 length is 14 residues. CDR3 sequence (DNA): TGCAGTGCTAGCACTAGCGGGCACCAAGAGACCCAGTACTTC. Translating it yields CSASTSGHQETQYF.

The chain links TRBV15 to TRBJ2-1, with 8 bases that match TRBD1. J lost 0 bases, V lost 1 base, and 2 bases had no gene match. The V gene's germline CDR1 is LNHNV and CDR2 YYDKDF (reference sequence). The CDR3 contains 16 residues. The CDR3 bases are TGTGCCACCAGCAGAGGCCAGGGGGCCTCCTACAATGAGCAGTTCTTC. Translating it yields CATSRGQGASYNEQFF.

This clonotype was recorded at least ten times. V usage is TRBV27 and J usage is TRBJ2-2; TRBD1 matches at 7 bases. Germline V gene data show CDR1 as MNHEY and CDR2 as SMNVEV (reference sequence). This CDR3 has 17 amino acids. After removal of 5 bases from V and 5 bases from J, the junction contained 14 bases not matched to a gene. CDR3 loop: CASSPRGTDWGTGELFF. CDR3 sequence (DNA): TGTGCCAGCAGTCCAAGAGGGACAGACTGGGGGACCGGGGAGCTGTTTTTT.

V and J are TRBV25-1 and TRBJ2-7, with D possibly TRBD1 on 6 matching bases. Germline CDR1 is MGHDK and CDR2 is SYGVNS. V was cut by 4 bases and J by 7 bases, with 20 bases left in between. CDR3 length: 15 residues. CDR3 amino acids: CASSAQGTTYSEQYF. CDR3 sequence (DNA): TGTGCCAGCAGTGCGCAGGGGACAACCTACAGTGAGCAGTACTTC.

On this clonotype itself: One end of the junction does not line up with germline, which may come from a read error. The chain combines TRBV6-5 with TRBJ1-5; no clear D gene. The V gene's germline CDR1 is MNHEY and CDR2 SVGAGI. The CDR3 has 16 amino acids. The CDR3 DNA is TGTGCCAGCAGTCCCCTAGCGGGAGATTTCAATGAGCCCCAGCATTTT. Its protein product is CASSPLAGDFNEPQHF.

The sample holds many counts of this clonotype. The V call is TRBV6-1, the J call TRBJ1-5; D not certain. The CDR3 runs 13 residues. From germline, CDR1 is MNHNS and CDR2 SASEGT. Trimming shortened V by 3 bases and J by 3 bases, and 6 bases separated the two germline ends. CDR3 loop: CASSEFSNQPQHF. CDR3 coding DNA: TGTGCCAGCAGTGAGTTTTCCAATCAGCCCCAGCATTTT.

This clonotype was counted at least ten times. J is TRBJ2-2 and V is TRBV7-6, with D tentatively TRBD1 (6 bases). V was trimmed by 5 bases and J by 1 base, leaving 11 bases between them. The length of the CDR3 is 15 residues. Germline-derived CDR1 and CDR2 are SGHVS and FNYEAQ. The CDR3 here is CASSLGTLNTGELFF. CDR3 coding DNA: TGTGCCAGCAGCCTCGGGACACTGAACACCGGGGAGCTGTTTTTT.

A word on this clonotype: Given a much more abundant clone one base away, this may be a read error. The DNA for the CDR3 is TGTGCCAGCAGTCAGGCGGCATCAGGAAACGCCATATATTTT. Translation: CASSQAASGNAIYF. This chain connects TRBV6-5 to TRBJ1-3; D remains ambiguous. From germline, CDR1 is MNHEY and CDR2 SVGAGI. The CDR3 contains 14 residues.

CDR3 protein: CATSDLGRDYNEAFF. In nucleotides, the CDR3 is TGTGCCACCAGTGATTTAGGCAGGGACTACAATGAAGCTTTCTTT. The rearrangement joins TRBV24-1 to TRBJ1-1; D may be TRBD1 (5 bases). The CDR3 sequence is 15 residues long. Germline V gene data show CDR1 as KGHDR and CDR2 as SFDVKD. Trimming cost V 1 base and J 7 bases, with 15 bases left between them.

In regard to this clonotype: A much larger clonotype is one base distant, so this may be a read error. V is TRBV5-1 and J is TRBJ2-2, with 7 positions matching TRBD2. Germline V gene data show CDR1 as SGHRS and CDR2 as YFSETQ. This CDR3 spans 18 amino acids. The CDR3 loop is CASSPQRTGGSTGGGLFF. The CDR3 coding sequence is TGCGCCAGCAGCCCCCAACGGACTGGCGGGAGTACGGGCGGGGGGCTGTTTTTT.

This clonotype was recorded many times. The chain combines TRBV20-1 with TRBJ2-7; the match to TRBD1 covers 9 bases. Per the germline V gene, CDR1 is DFQATT and CDR2 is SNEGSKA (reference sequence). Trimming removed 1 base from V and 4 bases from J; junction bases left unmatched: 14. This CDR3 region has 17 residues. The chain's CDR3 is CSARGSVRATGGYEQYF. The CDR3 region has the DNA TGCAGTGCTAGAGGATCAGTCCGGGCGACAGGGGGTTACGAGCAGTACTTC.

To note about this clonotype: A much larger clone sits a single nucleotide away, making a read error possible. This rearrangement joins TRBV29-1 to TRBJ1-1, with 7 bases lining up with TRBD1. The V and J ends lost 6 bases and 1 base, in that order; junction bases with no gene match: 5. The CDR3 is 13 amino acids. CDR1 is SQVTM and CDR2 is ANQGSEA in the germline V gene. CDR3 protein: CSVKTGRNTEAFF. The CDR3 DNA sequence: TGCAGCGTAAAGACAGGGCGGAACACTGAAGCTTTCTTT. The full variable domain, its missing parts supplied by reference TRBV29-1 and TRBJ1-1, is SAVISQKPSRDICQRGTSLTIQCQVDSQVTMMFWYRQQPGQSLTLIATANQGSEATYESGFVIDKFPISRPNLTFSTLTVSNMSPEDSSIYLCSVKTGRNTEAFFGQGTRLTVV.

Worth noting for this clonotype: Germline is not matched at one junction end, which may reflect a read error. J is TRBJ1-1 and V is TRBV5-1, with a tentative D call TRBD1 (5 bases). This CDR3 is built from 14 residues. Germline V gene sequence: CDR1 SGHRS, CDR2 YFSETQ. The CDR3: CASSTRGGNTEASF. The CDR3 nucleotides read TGCGCCAGCAGCACTAGGGGAGGGAACACTGAAGCTTCCTTT.

This clonotype was picked up a small number of times. V gene TRBV9 combines with J gene TRBJ2-5; 7 bases are shared with TRBD1. The CDR3 length is 15 residues. CDR1 is SGDLS, CDR2 YYNGEE, per germline. Losses at the gene ends were 0 bases for V and 3 bases for J; bases not matched to a gene: 5. CDR3 DNA: TGTGCCAGCAGCGTAGAAGGGACAGTAAAAGAGACCCAGTACTTC. Its translation: CASSVEGTVKETQYF. Full variable domain (missing parts from reference TRBV9 and TRBJ2-5): DSGVTQTPKHLITATGQRVTLRCSPRSGDLSVYWYQQSLDQGLQFLIQYYNGEERAKGNILERFSAQQFPDLHSELNLSSLELGDSALYFCASSVEGTVKETQYFGPGTRLLVL.

The chain is built from TRBV7-2 and TRBJ2-7; 8 bases match TRBD2. Germline assignment: CDR1 SGHTA and CDR2 FQGNSA. The CDR3 is 16 amino acids. V lost 1 base, J lost 5 bases, and 10 bases stayed unmatched. In DNA form, the CDR3 reads TGTGCCAGCAGCTTAGTATTAGTAGCGGGGCAAAACGAGCAGTACTTC. Residues: CASSLVLVAGQNEQYF.

The chain employs TRBV7-8 and TRBJ2-1; 10 bases are a match to TRBD2. The trim removed 4 bases at V and 6 bases at J, leaving 12 bases unmatched. Per germline, CDR1 SGHVS and CDR2 FQNEAQ. The CDR3 contains 17 residues. The CDR3 nucleotides read TGTGCCAGCAGCTCGGGGGCTAGCGGGGGACGGGGCAATGAGCAGTTCTTC. It translates to CASSSGASGGRGNEQFF.

On this clonotype itself: In this CDR3 the conserved last residue, phenylalanine or tryptophan, is missing, so a read error is likely. The DNA is left out, because the CDR3 cannot be placed on it with certainty; the CDR3 is given as TCRdb lists it. This chain links TRBV2 with TRBJ1-6; the DNA was not compared with TRBD1, the D call given in the table. Per the germline V gene, CDR1 is SNHLY and CDR2 is FYNNEI. 16 amino acids form the CDR3, both terminal residues included. The CDR3 loop reads CASSPPGQGAYSPPHS.

This clonotype was seen many times. This sequence joins TRBV7-8 and TRBJ2-5; D is undetermined. The CDR3 contains 15 residues. Germline assignment: CDR1 SGHVS and CDR2 FQNEAQ. Trimming removed 3 bases at V and 3 bases at J, with 14 bases between. DNA for the CDR3: TGTGCCAGCAGCTTCCGGGTCCGAAGGGAAGAGACCCAGTACTTC. Amino acid sequence: CASSFRVRREETQYF.

This clonotype has only a few counts. The chain recombines TRBV29-1 with TRBJ2-1; no firm D call. The CDR3 extends over 11 amino acids. Germline values: CDR1 SQVTM, CDR2 ANQGSEA. V gave up 7 bases and J gave up 5 bases, with 9 bases separating them. The CDR3: CSARTDNEQFF. CDR3 sequence (DNA): TGCAGCGCCCGGACGGACAATGAGCAGTTCTTC.